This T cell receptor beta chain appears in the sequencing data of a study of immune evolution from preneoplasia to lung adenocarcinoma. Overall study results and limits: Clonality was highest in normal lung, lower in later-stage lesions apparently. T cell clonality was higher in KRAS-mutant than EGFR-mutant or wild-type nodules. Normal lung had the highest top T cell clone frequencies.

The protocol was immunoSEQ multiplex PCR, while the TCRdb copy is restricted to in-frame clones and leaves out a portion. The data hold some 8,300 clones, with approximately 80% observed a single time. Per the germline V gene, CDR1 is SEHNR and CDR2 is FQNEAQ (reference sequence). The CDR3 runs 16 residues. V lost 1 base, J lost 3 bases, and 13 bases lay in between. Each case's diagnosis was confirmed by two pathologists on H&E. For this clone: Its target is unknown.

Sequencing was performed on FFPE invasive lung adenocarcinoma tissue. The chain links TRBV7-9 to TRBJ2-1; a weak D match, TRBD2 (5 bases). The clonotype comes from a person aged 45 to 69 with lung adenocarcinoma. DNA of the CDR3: TGTGCCAGCAGCTTAGTAGTCGCAGGAGGCTACAATGAGCAGTTCTTC. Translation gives CASSLVVAGGYNEQFF.